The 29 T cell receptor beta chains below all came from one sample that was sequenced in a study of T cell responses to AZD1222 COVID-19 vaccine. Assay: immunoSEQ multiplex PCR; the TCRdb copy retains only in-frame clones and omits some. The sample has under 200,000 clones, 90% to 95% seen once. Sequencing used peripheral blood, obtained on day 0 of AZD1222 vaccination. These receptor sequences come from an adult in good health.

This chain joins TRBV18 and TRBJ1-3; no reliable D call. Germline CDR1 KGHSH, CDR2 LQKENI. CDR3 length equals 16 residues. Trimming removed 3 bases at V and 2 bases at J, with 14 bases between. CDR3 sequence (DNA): TGTGCCAGCTCACCGGCACCGGAGGGCGCTGGAAACACCATATATTTT. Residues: CASSPAPEGAGNTIYF.

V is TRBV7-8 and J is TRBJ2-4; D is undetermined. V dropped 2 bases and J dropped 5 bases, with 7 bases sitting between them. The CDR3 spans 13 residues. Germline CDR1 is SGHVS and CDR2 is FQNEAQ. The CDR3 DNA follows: TGTGCCAGCAGCTTACTCGGACAAAACATTCAGTACTTC. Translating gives CASSLLGQNIQYF.

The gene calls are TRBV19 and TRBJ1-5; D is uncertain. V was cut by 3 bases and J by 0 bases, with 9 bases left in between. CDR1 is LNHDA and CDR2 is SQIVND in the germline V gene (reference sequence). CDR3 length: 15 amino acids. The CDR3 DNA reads TGTGCCAGTAGTATGGCAGCTTATAGCAATCAGCCCCAGCATTTT. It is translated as CASSMAAYSNQPQHF. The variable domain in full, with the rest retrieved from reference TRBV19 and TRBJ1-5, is DGGITQSPKYLFRKEGQNVTLSCEQNLNHDAMYWYRQDPGQGLRLIYYSQIVNDFQKGDIAEGYSVSREKKESFPLTVTSAQKNPTAFYLCASSMAAYSNQPQHFGDGTRLSIL.

The CDR3 reads CASSVLDGGTYEQYF. The CDR3 coding sequence is TGTGCCAGCAGTGTCCTAGACGGGGGCACCTACGAGCAGTACTTC. The V and J genes are TRBV28 and TRBJ2-7; either TRBD1 or TRBD2 may supply D (6 bases each). Germline values: CDR1 MDHEN, CDR2 SYDVKM. V was pared by 5 bases and J by 2 bases, with 16 bases between. The CDR3 runs to 15 residues.

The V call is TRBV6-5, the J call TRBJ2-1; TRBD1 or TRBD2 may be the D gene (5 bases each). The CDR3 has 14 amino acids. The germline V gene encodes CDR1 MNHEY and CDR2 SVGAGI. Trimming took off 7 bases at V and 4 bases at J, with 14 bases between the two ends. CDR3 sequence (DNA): TGTGCCAGCACCCCCAGAGGGGAGTACAATGAGCAGTTCTTC. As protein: CASTPRGEYNEQFF.

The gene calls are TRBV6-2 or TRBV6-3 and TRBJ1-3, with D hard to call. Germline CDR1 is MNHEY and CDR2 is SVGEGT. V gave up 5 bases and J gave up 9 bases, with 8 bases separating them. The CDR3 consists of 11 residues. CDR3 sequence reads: CASSTSPTIYF. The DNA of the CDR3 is TGTGCCAGCAGTACCAGCCCCACCATATATTTT.

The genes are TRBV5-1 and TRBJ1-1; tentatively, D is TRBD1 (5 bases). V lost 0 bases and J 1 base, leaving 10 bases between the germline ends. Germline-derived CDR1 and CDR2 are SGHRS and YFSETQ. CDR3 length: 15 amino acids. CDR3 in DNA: TGCGCCAGCAGCTTGGCCGGGACGGCGAACACTGAAGCTTTCTTT. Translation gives CASSLAGTANTEAFF. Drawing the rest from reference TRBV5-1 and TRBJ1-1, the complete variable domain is KAGVTQTPRYLIKTRGQQVTLSCSPISGHRSVSWYQQTPGQGLQFLFEYFSETQRNKGNFPGRFSGRQFSNSRSEMNVSTLELGDSALYLCASSLAGTANTEAFFGQGTRLTVV.

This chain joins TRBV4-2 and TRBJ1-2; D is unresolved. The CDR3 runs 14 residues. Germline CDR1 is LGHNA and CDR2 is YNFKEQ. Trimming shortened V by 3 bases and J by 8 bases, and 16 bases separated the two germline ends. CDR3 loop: CASSHREGGGGYTF. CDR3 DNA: TGTGCCAGCAGCCACCGCGAGGGAGGTGGAGGCTACACCTTC.

The CDR3 spells CASSLVGTGPNGEQFF. CDR3 nucleotide sequence: TGTGCCAGCAGCTTAGTGGGGACAGGTCCTAACGGTGAGCAGTTCTTC. V and J are TRBV7-8 and TRBJ2-1, with 8 bases fitting TRBD1. This CDR3 contains 16 residues. The V and J ends lost 1 base and 9 bases, in that order; junction bases with no gene match: 11. Germline CDR1 reads SGHVS; CDR2 reads FQNEAQ.

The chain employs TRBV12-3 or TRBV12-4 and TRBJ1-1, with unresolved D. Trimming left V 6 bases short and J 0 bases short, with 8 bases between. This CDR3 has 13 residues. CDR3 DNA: TGTGCCAGCAGGGTTACAGTGAACACTGAAGCTTTCTTT. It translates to CASRVTVNTEAFF.

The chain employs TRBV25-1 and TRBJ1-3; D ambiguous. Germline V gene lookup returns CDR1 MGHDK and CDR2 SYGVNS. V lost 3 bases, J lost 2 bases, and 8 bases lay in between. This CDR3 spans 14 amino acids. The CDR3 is CASSEGIPGNTIYF. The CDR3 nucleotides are TGTGCCAGCAGTGAGGGTATCCCTGGAAACACCATATATTTT.

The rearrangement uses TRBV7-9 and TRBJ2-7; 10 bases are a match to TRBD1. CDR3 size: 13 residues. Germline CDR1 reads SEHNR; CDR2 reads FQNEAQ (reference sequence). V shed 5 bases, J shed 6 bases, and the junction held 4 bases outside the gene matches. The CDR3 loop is CASSAGQGIEQYF. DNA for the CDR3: TGTGCCAGCAGCGCGGGACAGGGGATCGAGCAGTACTTC. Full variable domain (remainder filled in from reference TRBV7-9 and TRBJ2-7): DTGVSQNPRHKITKRGQNVTFRCDPISEHNRLYWYRQTLGQGPEFLTYFQNEAQLEKSRLLSDRFSAERPKGSFSTLEIQRTEQGDSAMYLCASSAGQGIEQYFGPGTRLTVT.

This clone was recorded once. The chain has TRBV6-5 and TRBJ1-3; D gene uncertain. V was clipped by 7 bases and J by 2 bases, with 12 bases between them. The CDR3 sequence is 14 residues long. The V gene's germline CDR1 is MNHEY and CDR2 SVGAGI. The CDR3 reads CASNRLLPGNTIYF. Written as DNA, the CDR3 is TGTGCCAGCAACCGACTGCTTCCTGGAAACACCATATATTTT.

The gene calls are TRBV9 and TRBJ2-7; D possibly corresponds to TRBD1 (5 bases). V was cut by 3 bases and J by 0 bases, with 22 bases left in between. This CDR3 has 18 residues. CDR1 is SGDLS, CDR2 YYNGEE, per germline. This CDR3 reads CASSARQYVGPGSYEQYF. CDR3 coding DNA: TGTGCCAGCAGCGCACGACAGTATGTGGGGCCGGGCTCCTACGAGCAGTACTTC.

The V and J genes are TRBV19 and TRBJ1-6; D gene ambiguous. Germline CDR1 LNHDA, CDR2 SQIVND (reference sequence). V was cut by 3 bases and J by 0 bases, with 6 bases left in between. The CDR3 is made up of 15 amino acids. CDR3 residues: CASSMSSSYNSPLHF. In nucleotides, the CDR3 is TGTGCCAGTAGTATGTCGAGCTCCTATAATTCACCCCTCCACTTT.

The DNA of the CDR3 is TGTGCCAGCAGCTTGGGGCTCCCTAAGTTCAATGAGCAGTTCTTC. The encoded protein is CASSLGLPKFNEQFF. V usage is TRBV5-4 and J usage is TRBJ2-1; D is unclear. CDR1 and CDR2 (germline): SGHNT, YYREEE (reference sequence). Trimming removed 0 bases at V and 6 bases at J, with 13 bases between. The CDR3 is made up of 15 amino acids.

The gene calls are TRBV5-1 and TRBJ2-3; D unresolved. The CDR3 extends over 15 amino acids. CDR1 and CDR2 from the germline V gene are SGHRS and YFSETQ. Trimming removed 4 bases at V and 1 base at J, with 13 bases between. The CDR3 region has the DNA TGCGCCAGCAGCCCCGTGGGCCTCGGCACAGATACGCAGTATTTT. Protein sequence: CASSPVGLGTDTQYF.

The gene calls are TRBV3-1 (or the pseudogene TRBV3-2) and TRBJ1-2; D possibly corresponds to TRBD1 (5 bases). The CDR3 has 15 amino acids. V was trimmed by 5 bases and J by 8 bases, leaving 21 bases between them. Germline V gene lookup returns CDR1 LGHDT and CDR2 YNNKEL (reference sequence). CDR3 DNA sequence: TGTGCCAGCAGCGACCTTCCTGGGGCGGCTCGGGGCTACACCTTC. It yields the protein CASSDLPGAARGYTF.

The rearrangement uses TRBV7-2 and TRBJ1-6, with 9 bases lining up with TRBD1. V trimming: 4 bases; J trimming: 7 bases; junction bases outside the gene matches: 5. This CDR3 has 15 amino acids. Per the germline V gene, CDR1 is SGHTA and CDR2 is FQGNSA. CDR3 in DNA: TGTGCCAGCAGCTCTCGGACAGGGGCCAATTCACCCCTCCACTTT. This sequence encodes CASSSRTGANSPLHF. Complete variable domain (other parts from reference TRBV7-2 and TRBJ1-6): GAGVSQSPSNKVTEKGKDVELRCDPISGHTALYWYRQSLGQGLEFLIYFQGNSAPDKSGLPSDRFSAERTGGSVSTLTIQRTQQEDSAVYLCASSSRTGANSPLHFGNGTRLTVT.

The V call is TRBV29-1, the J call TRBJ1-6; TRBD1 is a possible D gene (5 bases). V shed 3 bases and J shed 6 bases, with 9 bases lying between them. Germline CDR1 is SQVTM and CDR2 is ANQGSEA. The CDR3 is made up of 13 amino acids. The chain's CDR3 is CSVDFGGNSPLHF. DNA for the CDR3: TGCAGCGTTGATTTCGGGGGTAATTCACCCCTCCACTTT.

DNA of the CDR3: TGCAGCGTTGTCCAGGGGTTTAATCAGCCCCAGCATTTT. It yields the protein CSVVQGFNQPQHF. V gene TRBV29-1 combines with J gene TRBJ1-5; D may be TRBD1 (6 bases). The CDR3 is 13 residues long. Germline lookup yields CDR1 SQVTM and CDR2 ANQGSEA. The V gene lost 4 bases and the J gene lost 4 bases, with 11 bases spanning the gap.

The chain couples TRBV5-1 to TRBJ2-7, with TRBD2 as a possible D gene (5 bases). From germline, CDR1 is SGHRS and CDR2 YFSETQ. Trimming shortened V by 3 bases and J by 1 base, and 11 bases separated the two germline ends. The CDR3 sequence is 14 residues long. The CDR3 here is CASSSTSGSYEQYF. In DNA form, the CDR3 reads TGCGCCAGCAGCTCGACATCGGGATCCTACGAGCAGTACTTC.

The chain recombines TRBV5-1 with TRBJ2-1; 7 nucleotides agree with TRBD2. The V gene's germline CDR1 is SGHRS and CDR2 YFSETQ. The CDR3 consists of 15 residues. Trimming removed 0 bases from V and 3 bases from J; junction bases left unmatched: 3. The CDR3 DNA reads TGCGCCAGCAGCTTGGAACCGGGGGGCTACAATGAGCAGTTCTTC. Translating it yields CASSLEPGGYNEQFF.

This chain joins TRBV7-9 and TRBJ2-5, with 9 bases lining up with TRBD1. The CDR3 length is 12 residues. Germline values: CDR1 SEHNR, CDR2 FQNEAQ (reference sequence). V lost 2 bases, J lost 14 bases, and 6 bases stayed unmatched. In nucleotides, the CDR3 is TGTGCCAGCAGCTTAACCCAGGGACAGGGATACTTC. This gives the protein CASSLTQGQGYF. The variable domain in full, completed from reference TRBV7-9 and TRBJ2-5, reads DTGVSQNPRHKITKRGQNVTFRCDPISEHNRLYWYRQTLGQGPEFLTYFQNEAQLEKSRLLSDRFSAERPKGSFSTLEIQRTEQGDSAMYLCASSLTQGQGYFGPGTRLLVL.

The CDR3 loop reads CAIERGLGADTQYF. The DNA of the CDR3 is TGTGCCATTGAACGGGGGTTGGGGGCAGATACGCAGTATTTT. The chain is built from TRBV2 and TRBJ2-3; perhaps TRBD2 as D (6 bases). In germline, CDR1 is SNHLY, CDR2 FYNNEI. The CDR3 loop spans 14 amino acids. V lost 10 bases, J lost 4 bases, and 18 bases lay in between.

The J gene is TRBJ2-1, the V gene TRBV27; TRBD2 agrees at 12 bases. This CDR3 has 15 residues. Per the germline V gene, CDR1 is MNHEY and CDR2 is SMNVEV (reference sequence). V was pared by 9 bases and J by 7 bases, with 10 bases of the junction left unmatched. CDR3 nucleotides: TGTGCCAGTCGGACTAGCGGGATGACATTAAATGAGCAGTTCTTC. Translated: CASRTSGMTLNEQFF.

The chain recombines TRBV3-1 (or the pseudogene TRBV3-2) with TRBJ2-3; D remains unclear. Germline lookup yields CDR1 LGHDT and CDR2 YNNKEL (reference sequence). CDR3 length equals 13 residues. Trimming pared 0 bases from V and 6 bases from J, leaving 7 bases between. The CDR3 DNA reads TGTGCCAGCAGCCAAGATTTTGCCGATACGCAGTATTTT. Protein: CASSQDFADTQYF.

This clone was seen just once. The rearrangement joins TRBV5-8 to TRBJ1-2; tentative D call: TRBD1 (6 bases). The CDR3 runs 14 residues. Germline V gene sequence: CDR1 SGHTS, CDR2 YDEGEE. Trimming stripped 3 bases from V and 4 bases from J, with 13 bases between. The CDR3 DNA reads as TGTGCCAGCAGCTCTGACTCAGGGGTCTATGGCTACACCTTC. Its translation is CASSSDSGVYGYTF.

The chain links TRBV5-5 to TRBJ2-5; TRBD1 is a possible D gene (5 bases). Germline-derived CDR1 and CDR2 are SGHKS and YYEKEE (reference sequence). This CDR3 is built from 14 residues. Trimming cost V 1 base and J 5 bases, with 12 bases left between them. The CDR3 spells CASSLLARVETQYF. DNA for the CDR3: TGTGCCAGCAGCTTGCTGGCCAGGGTCGAGACCCAGTACTTC.